This T cell receptor beta chain comes out of a study of blood T cell repertoires in COVID-19. Study-wide background: Sources were T cells, B-cell-depleted T cells, or PBMCs; the material itself was cDNA or gDNA.

Trimming cost V 3 bases and J 4 bases, with 12 bases left between them. CDR3 size: 14 residues. Germline V gives CDR1 ENHRY, CDR2 SYGVKD. In the original workflow: Reference gene primer amplification in the assay estimated nucleated cell counts. Data came from immunoSEQ multiplex PCR; TCRdb stores just in-frame clones and leaves some out. V and J calls and clone size are given by that table; D and trimming were obtained from the DNA. The data contain 75,000 to 100,000 clones, approximately 89% of them singletons. The V gene is TRBV10-3, the J gene TRBJ1-2, with D hard to call. The source of this sequence is a human donor in a cohort sampled during active COVID-19. The sample consisted of peripheral blood. In DNA form, the CDR3 reads TGTGCCATCAGTGAATCCGCGGCGGGCTATGGCTACACCTTC. Amino acids: CAISESAAGYGYTF.